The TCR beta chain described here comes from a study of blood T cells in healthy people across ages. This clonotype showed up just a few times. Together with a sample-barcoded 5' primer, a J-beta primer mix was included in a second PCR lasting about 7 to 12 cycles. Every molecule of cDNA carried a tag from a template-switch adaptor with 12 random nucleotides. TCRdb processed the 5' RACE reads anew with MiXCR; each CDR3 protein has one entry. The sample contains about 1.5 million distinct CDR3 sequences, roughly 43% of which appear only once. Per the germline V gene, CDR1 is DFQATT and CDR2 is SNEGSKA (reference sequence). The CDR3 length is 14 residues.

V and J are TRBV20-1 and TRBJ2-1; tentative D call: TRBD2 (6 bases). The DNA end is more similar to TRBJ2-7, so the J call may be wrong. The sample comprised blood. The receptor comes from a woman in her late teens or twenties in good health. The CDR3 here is CSATGRTTTNEQYF. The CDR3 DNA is TGCAGTGCTACAGGGAGGACCACGACGAATGAGCAGTACTTC.